This TCR beta chain was recorded in a study of CD8+ T cells in alopecia areata. Study observations and caveats: TCR sharing across patients was less clear than in mice, possibly HLA-related.

The treatment denotes: oral pan-JAK inhibitor, 5-10 mg twice daily. Peripheral blood and lesional scalp punch biopsies came from alopecia areata patients. To note about this clone: Its specificity is unknown.

RNA extraction and reverse transcription yielded cDNA as sequencing template. Some clones are missing from TCRdb's copy, which holds only in-frame ones; the method was immunoSEQ multiplex PCR. The table records about 130,000 clones, less than 70% of them present only once. Germline-derived CDR1 and CDR2 are SNHLY and FYNNEI. Trimming took off 4 bases at V and 3 bases at J, with 7 bases between the two ends. This CDR3 contains 12 residues. The sequencing here drew on CD8+ T cells sorted from blood, taken at week 4, from a patient treated with tofacitinib. The V and J genes are TRBV2 and TRBJ2-7; D call uncertain. This sequence was found in a human donor with alopecia areata. As DNA, the CDR3 is TGTGCCAGCAGTGGGCCGAACTACGAGCAGTACTTC. This encodes CASSGPNYEQYF. Based on the CDR3 plus reference TRBV2 and TRBJ2-7, the full variable domain is EPEVTQTPSHQVTQMGQEVILRCVPISNHLYFYWYRQILGQKVEFLVSFYNNEISEKSEIFDDQFSVERPDGSNFTLKIRSTKLEDSAMYFCASSGPNYEQYFGPGTRLTVT.